This is a list of T cell receptor beta chains from one sample in a study of OX40 agonist ivuxolimab in advanced cancers. Profiled with immunoSEQ multiplex PCR; TCRdb holds only in-frame clones, not every one. The data contain nearly 70,000 clones, 65% to 90% of them singletons. The specimen comprised CD4+ or CD8+ T cells sorted from blood, sampled in a trial of the OX40 agonist ivuxolimab. The source is an adult with an advanced solid tumor such as melanoma, head and neck, liver or kidney cancer. Each CDR3 is given with its conserved first and last residue. Fields, in order: D gene, CDR3 length, clone size, J gene, V gene, CDR3 protein, CDR3 DNA. A D gene is named only where the DNA matches it firmly. Size tells how often a clone was seen (once, few, many) or the class of an expanded clone, and some rows leave it out.

D gene: TRBD2; CDR3 length: 15; clone size: -; J gene: TRBJ2-3; V gene: TRBV6-5; CDR3 protein: CASRLAGGSTDTQYF; CDR3 DNA: TGTGCCAGCAGGCTAGCGGGGGGGAGCACAGATACGCAGTATTTT
D gene: TRBD1; CDR3 length: 12; clone size: -; J gene: TRBJ1-1; V gene: TRBV29-1; CDR3 protein: CSVSTGATEAFF; CDR3 DNA: TGCAGCGTTTCGACAGGGGCGACTGAAGCTTTCTTT
D gene: TRBD1; CDR3 length: 15; clone size: -; J gene: TRBJ1-2; V gene: TRBV6-1; CDR3 protein: CASRLTGGLGYGYTF; CDR3 DNA: TGTGCCAGCAGGCTTACAGGGGGTTTGGGCTATGGCTACACCTTC
D gene: -; CDR3 length: 15; clone size: -; J gene: TRBJ2-7; V gene: TRBV12-5; CDR3 protein: CASGKHPRDPLEQYF; CDR3 DNA: TGTGCTAGTGGTAAACATCCGAGGGACCCTCTCGAGCAGTACTTC
D gene: -; CDR3 length: 13; clone size: once; J gene: TRBJ2-3; V gene: TRBV5-6; CDR3 protein: CASSGRNHDTQYF; CDR3 DNA: TGTGCCAGCAGTGGCCGGAACCACGATACGCAGTATTTT
D gene: TRBD1; CDR3 length: 16; clone size: -; J gene: TRBJ1-6; V gene: TRBV27; CDR3 protein: CASGTRGGRGNSPLHF; CDR3 DNA: TGTGCCAGCGGAACCCGAGGGGGCCGGGGGAATTCACCCCTCCACTTT
D gene: TRBD1; CDR3 length: 15; clone size: -; J gene: TRBJ2-6; V gene: TRBV28; CDR3 protein: CASSKGGAGANVLTF; CDR3 DNA: TGTGCCAGCAGCAAAGGGGGCGCTGGGGCCAACGTCCTGACTTTC
D gene: TRBD1; CDR3 length: 14; clone size: -; J gene: TRBJ1-5; V gene: TRBV2; CDR3 protein: CASSRDRVNQPQHF; CDR3 DNA: TGTGCCAGCAGCCGGGACAGGGTCAATCAGCCCCAGCATTTT
D gene: -; CDR3 length: 13; clone size: -; J gene: TRBJ1-2; V gene: TRBV6-5; CDR3 protein: CASSEWGGYGYTF; CDR3 DNA: TGTGCCAGCAGTGAGTGGGGGGGTTATGGCTACACCTTC
D gene: TRBD1; CDR3 length: 15; clone size: -; J gene: TRBJ2-5; V gene: TRBV7-9; CDR3 protein: CASSWRRDSEETQYF; CDR3 DNA: TGTGCCAGCAGCTGGCGCCGGGACAGTGAAGAGACCCAGTACTTC
D gene: -; CDR3 length: 15; clone size: -; J gene: TRBJ2-7; V gene: TRBV6-1; CDR3 protein: CASKADPARSYEQYF; CDR3 DNA: TGTGCCAGCAAAGCGGACCCCGCCAGGTCCTACGAGCAGTACTTC
D gene: TRBD2; CDR3 length: 15; clone size: -; J gene: TRBJ2-5; V gene: TRBV27; CDR3 protein: CASSLGGGWRETQYF; CDR3 DNA: TGTGCCAGCAGTTTAGGGGGGGGATGGCGAGAGACCCAGTACTTC
D gene: -; CDR3 length: 16; clone size: -; J gene: TRBJ1-1; V gene: TRBV29-1; CDR3 protein: CSVRGGSRGQGTEAFF; CDR3 DNA: TGCAGCGTCCGTGGGGGTTCTCGGGGACAAGGAACTGAAGCTTTCTTT
D gene: -; CDR3 length: 14; clone size: -; J gene: TRBJ1-4; V gene: TRBV28; CDR3 protein: CASTPLGQAEKLFF; CDR3 DNA: TGTGCCAGCACCCCCCTTGGGCAGGCTGAAAAACTGTTTTTT
D gene: -; CDR3 length: 18; clone size: -; J gene: TRBJ1-5; V gene: TRBV7-2; CDR3 protein: CASSIRFGAGGSNQPQHF; CDR3 DNA: TGTGCCAGCAGCATACGCTTCGGGGCCGGGGGAAGCAATCAGCCCCAGCATTTT
D gene: -; CDR3 length: 14; clone size: -; J gene: TRBJ1-4; V gene: TRBV5-6; CDR3 protein: CASSLRVPNEKLFF; CDR3 DNA: TGTGCCAGCAGCTTGAGGGTCCCTAATGAAAAACTGTTTTTT
D gene: TRBD1; CDR3 length: 16; clone size: medium-sized; J gene: TRBJ1-3; V gene: TRBV18; CDR3 protein: CASSAGTGGAGNTIYF; CDR3 DNA: TGTGCCAGCTCAGCCGGGACAGGGGGAGCTGGAAACACCATATATTTT
D gene: -; CDR3 length: 15; clone size: -; J gene: TRBJ2-2; V gene: TRBV2; CDR3 protein: CASSVLGPDTGELFF; CDR3 DNA: TGTGCCAGCAGTGTTCTGGGGCCGGACACCGGGGAGCTGTTTTTT
D gene: TRBD1; CDR3 length: 13; clone size: few; J gene: TRBJ1-1; V gene: TRBV7-9; CDR3 protein: CASSPGGNTEAFF; CDR3 DNA: TGTGCCAGCAGCCCAGGGGGGAACACTGAAGCTTTCTTT
D gene: -; CDR3 length: 13; clone size: -; J gene: TRBJ2-1; V gene: TRBV10-2; CDR3 protein: CASSENTGNEQFF; CDR3 DNA: TGCGCCAGCAGCGAAAATACAGGGAATGAGCAGTTCTTC
D gene: TRBD2; CDR3 length: 15; clone size: -; J gene: TRBJ2-5; V gene: TRBV18; CDR3 protein: CASSHPRLAQETQYF; CDR3 DNA: TGTGCCAGCTCACATCCCCGACTAGCCCAAGAGACCCAGTACTTC
D gene: TRBD2; CDR3 length: 14; clone size: -; J gene: TRBJ2-2; V gene: TRBV7-7; CDR3 protein: CASSPGGAAGELFF; CDR3 DNA: TGTGCCAGCAGCCCCGGGGGGGCCGCCGGGGAGCTGTTTTTT
D gene: TRBD2; CDR3 length: 15; clone size: -; J gene: TRBJ2-7; V gene: TRBV25-1; CDR3 protein: CASGDLSGGLYEQYF; CDR3 DNA: TGTGCCAGCGGGGACCTCAGCGGGGGCCTTTACGAGCAGTACTTC
D gene: -; CDR3 length: 15; clone size: -; J gene: TRBJ2-5; V gene: TRBV5-4; CDR3 protein: CASSLKAGDQETQYF; CDR3 DNA: TGTGCCAGCAGCTTGAAAGCGGGCGACCAAGAGACCCAGTACTTC
D gene: -; CDR3 length: 14; clone size: -; J gene: TRBJ2-2; V gene: TRBV14; CDR3 protein: CASSQDSNTGELFF; CDR3 DNA: TGTGCCAGCAGCCAAGACTCCAACACCGGGGAGCTGTTTTTT
D gene: TRBD1; CDR3 length: 15; clone size: -; J gene: TRBJ1-1; V gene: TRBV6-5; CDR3 protein: CASSYSAGGGTEAFF; CDR3 DNA: TGTGCCAGCAGTTACTCCGCAGGGGGCGGGACTGAAGCTTTCTTT
D gene: TRBD2; CDR3 length: 15; clone size: once; J gene: TRBJ2-5; V gene: TRBV18; CDR3 protein: CASSPPSSGGETQYF; CDR3 DNA: TGTGCCAGCTCACCACCCTCCAGCGGGGGAGAGACCCAGTACTTC
D gene: -; CDR3 length: 13; clone size: -; J gene: TRBJ2-3; V gene: TRBV28; CDR3 protein: CASSLLPTDTQYF; CDR3 DNA: TGTGCCAGCAGCCTACTACCCACAGATACGCAGTATTTT
D gene: -; CDR3 length: 11; clone size: -; J gene: TRBJ1-2; V gene: TRBV28; CDR3 protein: CANGGAEGYTF; CDR3 DNA: TGTGCCAACGGGGGGGCGGAGGGCTACACCTTC
D gene: -; CDR3 length: 14; clone size: -; J gene: TRBJ2-7; V gene: TRBV7-9; CDR3 protein: CASSLAAGTLEQYF; CDR3 DNA: TGTGCCAGCAGCTTAGCGGCGGGGACCCTGGAGCAGTACTTC
D gene: -; CDR3 length: 17; clone size: few; J gene: TRBJ2-1; V gene: TRBV5-6; CDR3 protein: CASSLIGRGHTNNEQFF; CDR3 DNA: TGTGCCAGCAGCTTGATCGGACGGGGTCATACAAACAATGAGCAGTTCTTC
D gene: TRBD1; CDR3 length: 15; clone size: -; J gene: TRBJ2-1; V gene: TRBV18; CDR3 protein: CASSPMGTGVNEQFF; CDR3 DNA: TGTGCCAGCTCACCGATGGGGACAGGGGTTAATGAGCAGTTCTTC